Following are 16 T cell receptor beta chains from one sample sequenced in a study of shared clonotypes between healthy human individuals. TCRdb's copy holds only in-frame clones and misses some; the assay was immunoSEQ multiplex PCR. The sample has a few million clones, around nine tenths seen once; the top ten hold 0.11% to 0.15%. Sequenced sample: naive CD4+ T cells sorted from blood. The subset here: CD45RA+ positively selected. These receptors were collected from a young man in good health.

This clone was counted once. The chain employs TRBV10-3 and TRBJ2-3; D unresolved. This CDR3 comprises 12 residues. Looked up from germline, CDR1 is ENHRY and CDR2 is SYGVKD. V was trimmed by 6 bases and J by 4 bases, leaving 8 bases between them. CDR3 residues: CAIRPSADTQYF. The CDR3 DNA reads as TGTGCCATCAGACCCTCGGCAGATACGCAGTATTTT.

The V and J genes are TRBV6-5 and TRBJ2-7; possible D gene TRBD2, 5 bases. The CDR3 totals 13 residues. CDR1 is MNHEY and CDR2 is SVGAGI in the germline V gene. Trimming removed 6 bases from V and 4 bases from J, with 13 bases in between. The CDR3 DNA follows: TGTGCCAGCAGCAACTCTCGGGAATACGAGCAGTACTTC. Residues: CASSNSREYEQYF.

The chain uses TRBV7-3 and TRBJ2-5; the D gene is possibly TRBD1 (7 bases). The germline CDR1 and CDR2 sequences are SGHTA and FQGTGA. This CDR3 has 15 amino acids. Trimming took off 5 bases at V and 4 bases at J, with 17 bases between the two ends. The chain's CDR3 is CASSMRGLEGETQYF. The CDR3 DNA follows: TGTGCCAGCAGCATGAGGGGGCTGGAGGGAGAGACCCAGTACTTC.

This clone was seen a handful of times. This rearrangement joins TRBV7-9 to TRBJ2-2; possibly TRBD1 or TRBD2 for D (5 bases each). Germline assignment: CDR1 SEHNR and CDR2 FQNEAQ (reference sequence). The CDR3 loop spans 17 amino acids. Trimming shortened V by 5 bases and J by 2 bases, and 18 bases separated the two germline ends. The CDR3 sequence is CASSIRFGTVNTGELFF. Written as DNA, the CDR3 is TGTGCCAGCAGCATACGATTCGGGACGGTCAACACCGGGGAGCTGTTTTTT.

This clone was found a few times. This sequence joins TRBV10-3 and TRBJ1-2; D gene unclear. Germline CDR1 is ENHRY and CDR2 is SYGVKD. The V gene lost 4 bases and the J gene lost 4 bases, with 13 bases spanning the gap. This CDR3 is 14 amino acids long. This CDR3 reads CAISGPNEAYGYTF. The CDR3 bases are TGTGCCATCAGTGGGCCGAATGAAGCCTATGGCTACACCTTC.

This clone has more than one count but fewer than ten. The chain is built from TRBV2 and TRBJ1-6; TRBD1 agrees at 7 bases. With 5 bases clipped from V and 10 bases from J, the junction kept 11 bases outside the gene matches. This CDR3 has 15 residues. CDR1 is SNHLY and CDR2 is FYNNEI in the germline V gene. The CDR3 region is CASSSGQATRSPLHF. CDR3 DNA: TGTGCCAGCAGTTCCGGACAGGCCACCCGGTCACCCCTCCACTTT.

The CDR3 reads CASSYVSTGGTRRFNSPLHF. The CDR3 region has the DNA TGTGCCAGCAGTTACGTCAGCACAGGCGGCACGCGTCGGTTTAATTCACCCCTCCACTTT. The V call is TRBV28, the J call TRBJ1-6; D might be TRBD1 (5 bases). CDR1 is MDHEN, CDR2 SYDVKM, per germline. The CDR3 sequence is 20 residues long. V was trimmed by 4 bases and J by 6 bases, leaving 28 bases between them.

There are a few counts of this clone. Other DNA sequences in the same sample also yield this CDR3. CDR3 protein: CAWSVQENTEAFF. CDR3 in DNA: TGTGCCTGGAGTGTGCAGGAGAACACTGAAGCTTTCTTT. The V call is TRBV30, the J call TRBJ1-1; D gene unclear. Per the germline V gene, CDR1 is GTSNPN and CDR2 is SVGIG (reference sequence). Trimming took 0 bases from V and 1 from J, leaving 6 bases between them. CDR3 length: 13 residues. The whole variable domain, filled in from reference TRBV30 and TRBJ1-1, reads SQTIHQWPATLVQPVGSPLSLECTVEGTSNPNLYWYRQAAGRGLQLLFYSVGIGQISSEVPQNLSASRPQDRQFILSSKKLLLSDSGFYLCAWSVQENTEAFFGQGTRLTVV.

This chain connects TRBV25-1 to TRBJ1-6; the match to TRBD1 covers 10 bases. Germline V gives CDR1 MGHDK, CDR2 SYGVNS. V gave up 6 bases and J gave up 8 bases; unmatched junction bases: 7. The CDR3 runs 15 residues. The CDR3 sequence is CASSPTGQGYSPLHF. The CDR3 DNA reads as TGTGCCAGCAGCCCCACGGGACAGGGGTATTCACCCCTCCACTTT. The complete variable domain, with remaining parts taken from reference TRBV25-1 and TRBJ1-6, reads EADIYQTPRYLVIGTGKKITLECSQTMGHDKMYWYQQDPGMELHLIHYSYGVNSTEKGDLSSESTVSRIRTEHFPLTLESARPSHTSQYLCASSPTGQGYSPLHFGNGTRLTVT.

Here the CDR3 reads CASSVGGWRGGTETQYF. DNA of the CDR3: TGTGCCAGCAGCGTAGGTGGTTGGCGGGGGGGCACAGAGACCCAGTACTTC. J is TRBJ2-5 and V is TRBV9; 9 bases are shared with TRBD2. This CDR3 has 17 residues. CDR1 is SGDLS and CDR2 is YYNGEE in the germline V gene. Trimming removed 0 bases from V and 4 bases from J; junction bases left unmatched: 10. Drawing the rest from reference TRBV9 and TRBJ2-5, the complete variable domain is DSGVTQTPKHLITATGQRVTLRCSPRSGDLSVYWYQQSLDQGLQFLIQYYNGEERAKGNILERFSAQQFPDLHSELNLSSLELGDSALYFCASSVGGWRGGTETQYFGPGTRLLVL.

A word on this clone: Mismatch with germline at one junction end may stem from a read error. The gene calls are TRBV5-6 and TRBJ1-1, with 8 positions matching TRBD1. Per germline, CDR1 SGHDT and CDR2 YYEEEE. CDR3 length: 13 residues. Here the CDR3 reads CASSLGTGNKLSF. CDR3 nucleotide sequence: TGTGCCAGCAGCTTGGGGACAGGGAATAAACTTTCCTTT.

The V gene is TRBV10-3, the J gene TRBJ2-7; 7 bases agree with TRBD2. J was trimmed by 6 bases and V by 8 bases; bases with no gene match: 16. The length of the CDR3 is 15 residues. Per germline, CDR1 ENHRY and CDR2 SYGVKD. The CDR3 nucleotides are TGTGCCATCGGCCACTCCGGGACTACGTACGGCGAGCAGTACTTC. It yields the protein CAIGHSGTTYGEQYF.

The CDR3 coding sequence is TGTGCCAGCTCAAGCGGACAGAACACCGGGGAGCTGTTTTTT. Translation: CASSSGQNTGELFF. The V gene is TRBV18, the J gene TRBJ2-2, with D perhaps TRBD1 or TRBD2 (5 bases each). V was pared by 5 bases and J by 1 base, with 8 bases between. Per germline, CDR1 KGHSH and CDR2 LQKENI. CDR3 length: 14 amino acids.

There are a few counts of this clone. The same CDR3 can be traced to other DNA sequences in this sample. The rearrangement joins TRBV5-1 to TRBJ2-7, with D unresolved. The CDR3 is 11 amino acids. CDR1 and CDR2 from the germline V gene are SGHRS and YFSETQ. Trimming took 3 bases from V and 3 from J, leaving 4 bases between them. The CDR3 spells CASSSSYEQYF. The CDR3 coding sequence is TGCGCCAGCAGCTCAAGCTACGAGCAGTACTTC.

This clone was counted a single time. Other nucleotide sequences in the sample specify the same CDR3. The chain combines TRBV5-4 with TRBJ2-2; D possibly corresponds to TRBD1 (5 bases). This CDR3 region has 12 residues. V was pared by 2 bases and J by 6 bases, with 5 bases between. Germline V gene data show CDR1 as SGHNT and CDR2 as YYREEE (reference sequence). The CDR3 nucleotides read TGTGCCAGCAGCTTAGGGGCCGGGGAGCTGTTTTTT. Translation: CASSLGAGELFF. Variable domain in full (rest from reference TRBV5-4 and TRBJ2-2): ETGVTQSPTHLIKTRGQQVTLRCSSQSGHNTVSWYQQALGQGPQFIFQYYREEENGRGNFPPRFSGLQFPNYSSELNVNALELDDSALYLCASSLGAGELFFGEGSRLTVL.

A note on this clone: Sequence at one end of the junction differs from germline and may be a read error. The CDR3 region is CASSQVGDAGTTYGQYF. In DNA form, the CDR3 reads TGCGCCAGCAGCCAAGTAGGGGACGCGGGAACCACCTACGGGCAGTACTTC. The chain uses TRBV4-1 and TRBJ2-7, with D perhaps TRBD2 (6 bases). This CDR3 region has 17 residues. The V gene's germline CDR1 is MGHRA and CDR2 YSYEKL.